One and the same sample provided the 24 T cell receptor beta chains below, sequenced in a study of Graves' ophthalmopathy and Graves' hyperthyroidism. RNA served as the template for amplifying TCR beta CDR3 regions. RT-PCR with HTBI primers came first, then second-round multiplex PCR. TCRdb recomputed calls from the multiplex PCR reads with MiXCR, one row per CDR3 protein. The sample shows approximately 210,000 distinct CDR3 sequences, under 30% of them seen only once. The sample comprised peripheral blood. All receptors derive from a man between 50 and 59 years old with Graves' ophthalmopathy.

The chain uses TRBV28 and TRBJ1-5; 8 nucleotides match TRBD1. There are 15 residues in the CDR3. From germline, CDR1 is MDHEN and CDR2 SYDVKM. V was clipped by 5 bases and J by 6 bases; unmatched bases: 9. The CDR3 coding sequence is TGTGCCAGCAGTCTGAGGACAGGGAGAGGTCAGCCCCAGCATTTT. This sequence encodes CASSLRTGRGQPQHF.

This clonotype was seen repeatedly, ten times or more. The chain recombines TRBV20-1 with TRBJ2-7; 10 positions match TRBD1. V shed 3 bases, J shed 2 bases, and the junction held 13 bases outside the gene matches. Germline V gene lookup returns CDR1 DFQATT and CDR2 SNEGSKA (reference sequence). The CDR3 has 17 amino acids. The CDR3 sequence: CSARTRDRGKIAYEQYF. Here the CDR3 DNA reads TGCAGTGCTAGGACAAGGGACAGGGGTAAGATAGCCTACGAGCAGTACTTC.

This clonotype was seen many times. The rearrangement links TRBV9 to TRBJ2-2; the D is unclear. The CDR3 is 15 residues long. The V gene's germline CDR1 is SGDLS and CDR2 YYNGEE. Trimming removed 0 bases at V and 7 bases at J, with 13 bases between. CDR3 in DNA: TGTGCCAGCAGCGTAGGGCAGGCCGTTGACGGGGAGCTGTTTTTT. As protein: CASSVGQAVDGELFF.

This clonotype appeared many times. The gene calls are TRBV7-9 and TRBJ1-5; D is ambiguous. The length of the CDR3 is 12 residues. The V and J ends lost 3 bases and 5 bases respectively, with 5 bases between them. Germline CDR1 is SEHNR and CDR2 is FQNEAQ (reference sequence). The CDR3 coding sequence is TGTGCCAGCAGCTTTAGAGATCAGCCCCAGCATTTT. Translated, it gives CASSFRDQPQHF. The whole variable domain, remainder taken from reference TRBV7-9 and TRBJ1-5, is DTGVSQNPRHKITKRGQNVTFRCDPISEHNRLYWYRQTLGQGPEFLTYFQNEAQLEKSRLLSDRFSAERPKGSFSTLEIQRTEQGDSAMYLCASSFRDQPQHFGDGTRLSIL.

This clonotype was seen repeatedly, ten times or more. The chain employs TRBV7-9 and TRBJ1-1, with D perhaps matching TRBD1 (6 bases). V was trimmed by 5 bases and J by 4 bases, leaving 8 bases between them. Germline V gene sequence: CDR1 SEHNR, CDR2 FQNEAQ (reference sequence). The CDR3 covers 12 residues. CDR3 nucleotide sequence: TGTGCCAGCAGCATACAGGGCACTGAAGCTTTCTTT. Protein sequence: CASSIQGTEAFF.

V and J are TRBV7-3 and TRBJ2-2; D may correspond to TRBD1 or TRBD2 (5 bases each). The germline gives CDR1 SGHTA, CDR2 FQGTGA. The CDR3 is 16 residues long. Deletions cut 5 bases from V and 6 bases from J, with 19 bases between. CDR3 sequence: CASSISGTGWSGELFF. CDR3 sequence (DNA): TGTGCCAGCAGCATATCCGGGACCGGCTGGTCCGGGGAGCTGTTTTTT. Complete variable domain (other parts from reference TRBV7-3 and TRBJ2-2): GAGVSQTPSNKVTEKGKYVELRCDPISGHTALYWYRQSLGQGPEFLIYFQGTGAADDSGLPNDRFFAVRPEGSVSTLKIQRTERGDSAVYLCASSISGTGWSGELFFGEGSRLTVL.

This clonotype was counted a few times. CDR3 nucleotides: TGTGCCAGCAGGGACCCCGGGAGGGGTAACTATGGCTACACCTTC. Protein sequence: CASRDPGRGNYGYTF. The V and J genes are TRBV6-1 and TRBJ1-2; a weak D match, TRBD1 (5 bases). The CDR3 runs to 15 residues. Germline CDR1 and CDR2: MNHNS and SASEGT. The V gene lost 6 bases and the J gene lost 1 base, with 15 bases spanning the gap.

V gene TRBV5-1 combines with J gene TRBJ2-7; D is perhaps TRBD2 (6 bases). Trimming left V 0 bases short and J 4 bases short, with 17 bases between. The CDR3 has 16 amino acids. CDR1 and CDR2 (germline): SGHRS, YFSETQ. In DNA, the CDR3 is TGCGCCAGCAGCTTGGCCAGGAGGGGCGTGATATACGAGCAGTACTTC. This sequence encodes CASSLARRGVIYEQYF.

This clonotype showed up just once. J is TRBJ2-7 and V is TRBV5-1; 9 positions match TRBD1. This CDR3 region has 16 residues. The J segment lost 2 bases and the V segment lost 1 base, leaving 7 bases of the junction unmatched. Germline lookup yields CDR1 SGHRS and CDR2 YFSETQ. CDR3 nucleotides: TGCGCCAGCAGCTTGCGAGCGGGACAGGGAACCTACGAGCAGTACTTC. Protein: CASSLRAGQGTYEQYF.

The gene calls are TRBV6-2 or TRBV6-3 and TRBJ2-2, with D uncertain. This CDR3 has 11 amino acids. Germline CDR1 and CDR2: MNHEY and SVGEGT. Trimming took off 7 bases at V and 7 bases at J, with 7 bases between the two ends. The CDR3 DNA sequence: TGTGCCAGCACCTTCGGCGGGGAGCTGTTTTTT. Its protein product is CASTFGGELFF.

In this sample, this clonotype turned up many times. The rearrangement links TRBV5-1 to TRBJ2-5, with TRBD1 matching 11 bases. This CDR3 has 14 residues. Germline loops: CDR1 SGHRS, CDR2 YFSETQ. The V gene end was trimmed by 4 bases and the J gene end by 6 bases; junction bases not matched to a gene: 5. The CDR3 loop reads CASSGTGGGKTQYF. The DNA of the CDR3 is TGCGCCAGCAGCGGGACAGGGGGAGGAAAGACCCAGTACTTC. The variable domain in full, completed from reference TRBV5-1 and TRBJ2-5, reads KAGVTQTPRYLIKTRGQQVTLSCSPISGHRSVSWYQQTPGQGLQFLFEYFSETQRNKGNFPGRFSGRQFSNSRSEMNVSTLELGDSALYLCASSGTGGGKTQYFGPGTRLLVL.

This clonotype has a count of ten or more. The V call is TRBV7-2, the J call TRBJ2-7; D not certain. This CDR3 is 15 amino acids long. With 5 bases removed from V and 2 bases from J, the gap between germline ends came to 16 bases. Germline lookup yields CDR1 SGHTA and CDR2 FQGNSA. CDR3 in DNA: TGTGCCAGCAGCCAGCCCAGAGGATACACCTACGAGCAGTACTTC. Translating it yields CASSQPRGYTYEQYF.

This clonotype was counted ten times or more. The rearrangement links TRBV5-1 to TRBJ1-6; the D is unclear. Germline CDR1 SGHRS, CDR2 YFSETQ. The CDR3 is made up of 12 amino acids. V was clipped by 4 bases and J by 9 bases, with 8 bases between them. CDR3 residues: CASSPLGSPLHF. CDR3 coding DNA: TGCGCCAGCAGCCCTCTAGGTTCACCCCTCCACTTT.

This chain connects TRBV29-1 to TRBJ1-1, with 8 bases aligning to TRBD1. CDR1 and CDR2 (germline): SQVTM, ANQGSEA. CDR3 length equals 12 residues. J gave up 8 bases and V 6 bases, and 8 bases lay outside the gene matches. The CDR3 coding sequence is TGCAGCGTGGGGACAGGTCTTTCGGAAGCTTTCTTT. This encodes CSVGTGLSEAFF.

In its sample, this clonotype was seen many times. The chain is built from TRBV28 and TRBJ2-7, with D possibly called TRBD1 or TRBD2 (5 bases each). The CDR3 covers 20 residues. From germline, CDR1 is MDHEN and CDR2 SYDVKM. V was shortened by 2 bases and J by 2 bases, with 28 bases between the two germline ends. The CDR3 bases are TGTGCCAGCAGTTTACTCCTCGGAGGTTGGTACACCGGGGCAACCTACGAGCAGTACTTC. Its protein is CASSLLLGGWYTGATYEQYF.

This rearrangement joins TRBV6-5 to TRBJ2-5; 8 positions agree with TRBD2. This CDR3 has 15 residues. V lost 5 bases to trimming and J lost 4 bases; unmatched junction nucleotides: 9. Germline V gives CDR1 MNHEY, CDR2 SVGAGI. CDR3 sequence (DNA): TGTGCCAGCAGTCACCCGGGACTAGGAGTAGAGACCCAGTACTTC. This codes for CASSHPGLGVETQYF.

This clonotype came up many times. The V gene is TRBV15, the J gene TRBJ2-7; the D call may be TRBD1 or TRBD2 (5 bases each). Per germline, CDR1 LNHNV and CDR2 YYDKDF (reference sequence). The ends were cut back, 3 bases at V and 2 bases at J, with 14 bases in the middle. The length of the CDR3 is 15 residues. This chain's CDR3 is CATSRTRDVAYEQYF. CDR3 coding DNA: TGTGCCACCAGCAGGACACGGGACGTAGCCTACGAGCAGTACTTC.

This clonotype was counted between two and nine times. This sequence may be a read error, since a much larger clone differs from it by one base. This chain joins TRBV10-3 and TRBJ2-5; 7 nucleotides agree with TRBD1. Germline values: CDR1 ENHRY, CDR2 SYGVKD. The CDR3 is made up of 14 amino acids. CDR3 DNA: TGTGACATCAGTCGGACAGGAGCGCAAGAGACCCAGTACTTC. Amino acids: CDISRTGAQETQYF.

There are a few counts of this clonotype. The J gene is TRBJ2-5, the V gene TRBV6-1; 7 bases fit TRBD2. Germline trimming cut 6 bases from V and 8 bases from J; bases unmatched to any gene: 12. CDR3 length: 14 amino acids. From germline, CDR1 is MNHNS and CDR2 SASEGT. This CDR3 is CASRGLPPPRTQYF. In DNA form, the CDR3 reads TGTGCCAGCAGGGGACTACCTCCCCCACGAACCCAGTACTTC.

This clonotype occurred many times. The chain uses TRBV6-2 or TRBV6-3 and TRBJ2-7; D perhaps matches TRBD1 (6 bases). The CDR3 has 12 residues. Germline V gene sequence: CDR1 MNHEY, CDR2 SVGEGT. Trimming stripped 5 bases from V and 11 bases from J, with 16 bases between. CDR3 in amino acids: CASSPQGILKYF. DNA of the CDR3: TGTGCCAGCAGTCCCCAGGGGATCCTAAAGTACTTC.

This chain connects TRBV7-3 to TRBJ1-5; D gene unclear. The CDR3 is made up of 13 amino acids. In germline, CDR1 is SGHTA, CDR2 FQGTGA. Trimming removed 0 bases at V and 7 bases at J, with 7 bases between. CDR3: CASSLTARQPQHF. The CDR3 bases are TGTGCCAGCAGCTTAACGGCCAGACAGCCCCAGCATTTT.

In this sample, this clonotype turned up many times. The chain is built from TRBV4-1 and TRBJ1-3, with TRBD1 as a possible D gene (5 bases). The CDR3 contains 16 residues. Between the trimmed V and J ends, which lost 6 bases and 8 bases, there was a span of 23 bases. From germline, CDR1 is MGHRA and CDR2 YSYEKL. In DNA form, the CDR3 reads TGCGCCAGCAGTCCCGGGACCGAAACTCTAGGGGACACCATATATTTT. Its protein is CASSPGTETLGDTIYF.

The rearrangement uses TRBV12-3 or TRBV12-4 and TRBJ2-7, with D perhaps matching TRBD2 (6 bases). The CDR3 loop spans 13 amino acids. Trimming left V 8 bases short and J 6 bases short, with 17 bases between. This chain's CDR3 is CASCPGLSSEQYF. The CDR3 DNA follows: TGTGCCAGCTGCCCGGGACTTTCATCCGAGCAGTACTTC.

In its sample, this clonotype was seen many times. J is TRBJ1-1 and V is TRBV30; possibly TRBD1 for D (5 bases). CDR3 length: 12 residues. CDR1 and CDR2 (germline): GTSNPN, SVGIG (reference sequence). V gave up 2 bases and J gave up 6 bases, with 10 bases separating them. CDR3 sequence reads: CAWSTGRSEAFF. For the CDR3, the DNA is TGTGCCTGGAGTACGGGGCGTTCTGAAGCTTTCTTT. Supplemented by reference TRBV30 and TRBJ1-1, the full variable domain reads SQTIHQWPATLVQPVGSPLSLECTVEGTSNPNLYWYRQAAGRGLQLLFYSVGIGQISSEVPQNLSASRPQDRQFILSSKKLLLSDSGFYLCAWSTGRSEAFFGQGTRLTVV.